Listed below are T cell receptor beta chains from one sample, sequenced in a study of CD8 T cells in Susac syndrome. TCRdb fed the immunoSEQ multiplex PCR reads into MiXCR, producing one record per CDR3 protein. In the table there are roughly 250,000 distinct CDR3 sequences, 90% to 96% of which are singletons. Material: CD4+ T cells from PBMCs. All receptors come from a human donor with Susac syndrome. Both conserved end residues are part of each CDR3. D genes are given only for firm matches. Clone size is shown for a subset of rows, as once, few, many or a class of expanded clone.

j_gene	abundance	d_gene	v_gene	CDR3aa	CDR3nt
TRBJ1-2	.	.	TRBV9	CASSGGPGTGYGYTF	TGTGCCAGCAGCGGCGGTCCCGGGACGGGGTATGGCTACACCTTC
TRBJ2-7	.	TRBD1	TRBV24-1	CATSETGTGTYEQYF	TGTGCCACCAGTGAGACCGGGACAGGGACGTACGAGCAGTACTTC
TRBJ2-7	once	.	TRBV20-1	CSARGPSGPSYEQYF	TGCAGTGCTAGAGGACCCTCCGGGCCCTCCTACGAGCAGTACTTC
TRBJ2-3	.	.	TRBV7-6	CASSLPQAPDTQYF	TGTGCCAGCAGCTTACCCCAAGCCCCAGATACGCAGTATTTT
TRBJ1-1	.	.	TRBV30	CAWSAQFPGVEAFF	TGTGCCTGGAGTGCTCAATTTCCCGGAGTCGAAGCTTTCTTT
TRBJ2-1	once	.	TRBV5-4	CASRKEGEQFF	TGTGCCAGCAGGAAGGAAGGGGAGCAGTTCTTC
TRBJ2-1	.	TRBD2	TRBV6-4	CASSDKKTSGSRNEQFF	TGTGCCAGCAGTGACAAAAAGACTAGCGGGAGTCGGAATGAGCAGTTCTTC
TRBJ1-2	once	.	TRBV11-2	CASSVSPAGNYGYTF	TGTGCCAGCAGCGTTAGCCCAGCTGGCAACTATGGCTACACCTTC
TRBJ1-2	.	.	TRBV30	CAWSGTYGYTF	TGTGCCTGGAGTGGGACCTATGGCTACACCTTC
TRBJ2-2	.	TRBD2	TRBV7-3	CASSYLGLAAGELFF	TGTGCCAGCAGCTATCTAGGACTAGCTGCCGGGGAGCTGTTTTTT
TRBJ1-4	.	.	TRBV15	CATSRGINEKLFF	TGTGCCACCAGCAGAGGCATTAATGAAAAACTGTTTTTT
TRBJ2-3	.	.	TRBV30	CAWRLSGQVDTQYF	.
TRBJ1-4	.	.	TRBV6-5	CASSSTWVRVGKLFF	TGTGCCAGCAGTAGTACTTGGGTTCGTGTAGGAAAACTGTTTTTT
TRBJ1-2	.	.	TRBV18	CASSPRGQGDYGYTF	TGTGCCAGCTCACCTAGGGGCCAGGGAGACTATGGCTACACCTTC